A selection of T cell receptor beta chains follows, all from one sample in a study of T-cell memory formation after mild COVID-19. From the 5' RACE reads, TCRdb called clonotypes with MiXCR, one entry per CDR3 protein. The data hold about 110,000 distinct CDR3 sequences, with around 17% observed a single time. The material sequenced was PBMCs or a T cell subset sorted from them (not recorded which). Receptors were obtained from a man aged 18 to 29 who had mild COVID-19 (a few samples of this study predate the infection). Cell type and time point are not known. Both conserved end residues are part of each CDR3. D genes are given only for firm matches. Not all rows give a size; the values are once, few, many and, for expanded clones, a class.

size: few
V: TRBV20-1
D: TRBD1
J: TRBJ2-4
DNA: TGCAGTGCCACAGGGGGCCACCAAAACATTCAGTACTTC
CDR3: CSATGGHQNIQYF

size: -
V: TRBV6-2/TRBV6-3
D: -
J: TRBJ2-5
DNA: TGTGCCAGCAGTCCGGGCGGGGGCCCAGAGACCCAGTACTTC
CDR3: CASSPGGGPETQYF

size: few
V: TRBV4-2
D: TRBD2
J: TRBJ2-1
DNA: TGTGCCAGCAGCCAGAGACTAGCGGGGGGGCCTCACAATGAGCAGTTCTTC
CDR3: CASSQRLAGGPHNEQFF

size: -
V: TRBV5-4
D: TRBD1
J: TRBJ2-7
DNA: TGTGCCAGCAGCTTGGGGACAGGGTACGAGCAGTACTTC
CDR3: CASSLGTGYEQYF

size: few
V: TRBV4-3
D: -
J: TRBJ2-3
DNA: TGCGCCAGCAGCCAAGATAGCGGTTCCTACACAGATACGCAGTATTTT
CDR3: CASSQDSGSYTDTQYF

size: few
V: TRBV15
D: -
J: TRBJ1-2
DNA: TGTGCCACCAGCAGCGGATGGACGGACTATGGCTACACCTTC
CDR3: CATSSGWTDYGYTF

size: few
V: TRBV7-2
D: -
J: TRBJ2-5
DNA: TGTGCCAGCAGCTTAGGAGGGTTGGAGACCCAGTACTTC
CDR3: CASSLGGLETQYF

size: -
V: TRBV7-6
D: TRBD1
J: TRBJ1-4
DNA: TGTGCCAGCAGCTTAAACAGGGGGGCTGAAAAACTGTTTTTT
CDR3: CASSLNRGAEKLFF

size: -
V: TRBV20-1
D: TRBD2
J: TRBJ2-7
DNA: TGCAGTGCTAATCACGCGGGGGGGTCTGTCTACGAGCAGTACTTC
CDR3: CSANHAGGSVYEQYF

size: -
V: TRBV28
D: -
J: TRBJ2-1
DNA: TGTGCCAGCGGGGGGCTCTACAATGAGCAGTTCTTC
CDR3: CASGGLYNEQFF

size: few
V: TRBV5-1
D: TRBD1
J: TRBJ1-1
DNA: TGCGCCAGCAGCTTTATGACAGGGGCTACTGAAGCTTTCTTT
CDR3: CASSFMTGATEAFF

size: few
V: TRBV29-1
D: -
J: TRBJ2-6
DNA: TGCAGCGTCGGACAGAACTCTGGGGCCAACGTCCTGACTTTC
CDR3: CSVGQNSGANVLTF

size: -
V: TRBV11-2
D: -
J: TRBJ2-3
DNA: TGTGCCAGCAGCTTAGTCCGGGGGGCGTCAGATACGCAGTATTTT
CDR3: CASSLVRGASDTQYF

size: -
V: TRBV6-6
D: -
J: TRBJ1-2
DNA: TGTGCCAGCAGTTACTCGAAGGGAAACTATGGCTACACCTTC
CDR3: CASSYSKGNYGYTF

size: once
V: TRBV6-2/TRBV6-3
D: TRBD1
J: TRBJ1-4
DNA: TGTGCCAGCAGCATTACGCGACAGGGAGGCGAAAAACTGTTTTTT
CDR3: CASSITRQGGEKLFF

size: -
V: TRBV6-1
D: TRBD2
J: TRBJ2-1
DNA: TGTGCCAGCAGCTATAGCGGGCGGGGGGGCCTTGTAAATGAGCAGTTCTTC
CDR3: CASSYSGRGGLVNEQFF